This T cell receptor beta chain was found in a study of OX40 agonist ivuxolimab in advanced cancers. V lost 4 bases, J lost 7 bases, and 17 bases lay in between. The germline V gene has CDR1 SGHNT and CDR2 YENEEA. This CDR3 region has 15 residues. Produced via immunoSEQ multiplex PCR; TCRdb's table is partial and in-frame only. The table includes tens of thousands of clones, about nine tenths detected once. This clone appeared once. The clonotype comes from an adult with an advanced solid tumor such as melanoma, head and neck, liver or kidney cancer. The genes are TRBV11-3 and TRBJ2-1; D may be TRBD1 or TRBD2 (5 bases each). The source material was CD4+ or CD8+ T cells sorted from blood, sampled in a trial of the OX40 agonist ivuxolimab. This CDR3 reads CASSSRDGARNEQFF. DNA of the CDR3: TGTGCCAGCAGCTCTCGGGACGGAGCCCGGAATGAGCAGTTCTTC.